Listed below are T cell receptor beta chains from one sample, sequenced in a study of blood T cell repertoires in COVID-19. Assay used: immunoSEQ multiplex PCR; TCRdb lists only in-frame clones, some missing. The sample yields about 89,000 clones, roughly 80% seen once. The sequenced sample was peripheral blood. Every receptor here comes from a woman of 80 years or more with acute or convalescent COVID-19. Each CDR3 is given with its conserved first and last residue. A D gene is named only where the DNA matches it firmly. The listing skips clone size in some rows; elsewhere it reads once, few, many or a size class.

CDR3nt	CDR3aa	j_gene	abundance	d_gene	v_gene
TGTGCCACCAGTTTCGGGATGGCGGGGGACATTCAGTACTTC	CATSFGMAGDIQYF	TRBJ2-4	.	TRBD2	TRBV15
TGTGCCAGCAGCTTAGTCCCCGGACTAGCGGGAGTACCAGATACGCAGTATTTT	CASSLVPGLAGVPDTQYF	TRBJ2-3	.	TRBD2	TRBV11-2
TGTGCCAGCAGGGCCCCCTTTGGGGGCAGGGGTAGCAATCAGCCCCAGCATTTT	CASRAPFGGRGSNQPQHF	TRBJ1-5	.	.	TRBV2
TGTGCCAGCAGTTACTCCCTCACAGGAAACACTGAAGCTTTCTTT	CASSYSLTGNTEAFF	TRBJ1-1	.	.	TRBV6-5
TGTGCCAGCAGCTTGGAAGGGCGGGGGCCCTACGAGCAGTACTTC	CASSLEGRGPYEQYF	TRBJ2-7	.	.	TRBV5-5
TGTGCCAGCAGCTCTTCGGGGTCAGATACGCAGTATTTT	CASSSSGSDTQYF	TRBJ2-3	.	.	TRBV5-6
TGTGCCACCGTCGGGACAGGGGGCTCCTACAATGAGCAGTTCTTC	CATVGTGGSYNEQFF	TRBJ2-1	.	TRBD1	TRBV7-9
TGTGCCACCAGCAGAGGTCAGGGGAAATCCTACGAGCAGTACTTC	CATSRGQGKSYEQYF	TRBJ2-7	once	.	TRBV15
TGTGCCAGCAGGGCAGAGGGTTGGAGCGAGCAGTACTTC	CASRAEGWSEQYF	TRBJ2-7	.	.	TRBV2
TGTGCCAGCAGCTTAGTAGTGCAGGTCTACGAGCAGTACTTC	CASSLVVQVYEQYF	TRBJ2-7	.	.	TRBV7-2
TGTGCCAGCAGGTCACAGGGGGCGCGCGAAAAACTGTTTTTT	CASRSQGAREKLFF	TRBJ1-4	once	TRBD1	TRBV6-5
TGTGCCAGCAGCGGAGGGCAGGCGCCCTACGAGCAGTACTTC	CASSGGQAPYEQYF	TRBJ2-7	few	.	TRBV2
TGTGCCAGCAGCTTGGGGGCTAGCGCTTCCTACGAGCAGTACTTC	CASSLGASASYEQYF	TRBJ2-7	many	.	TRBV5-8
TGCGCCAGCAGCCAAGAAGGACAGTATAATTCACCCCTCCACTTT	CASSQEGQYNSPLHF	TRBJ1-6	few	.	TRBV4-1
TGCGCCAGCAGCCAAGGCAATTACCGGGACAGGAATGAAAAACTGTTTTTT	CASSQGNYRDRNEKLFF	TRBJ1-4	.	TRBD1	TRBV4-1
TGTGCCAGCAGACTTACAGGGAACTCTGGAAACACCATATATTTT	CASRLTGNSGNTIYF	TRBJ1-3	.	.	TRBV6-5
TGTGCCAGCAGAGCTAGCGGGAGAGCGCAGACCGGGGAGCTGTTTTTT	CASRASGRAQTGELFF	TRBJ2-2	.	TRBD2	TRBV27
TGCGCCAGCAGCGGACAGACTCCTAACTATGGCTACACCTTC	CASSGQTPNYGYTF	TRBJ1-2	.	.	TRBV4-1
TGCAGCGCCCGGACAGGAGAGAACACTGAAGCTTTCTTT	CSARTGENTEAFF	TRBJ1-1	few	TRBD1	TRBV29-1
TGTGCCAGCAGTGGACAGTATAGGCTCTTGTTCTTT	CASSGQYRLLFF	TRBJ1-1	.	.	TRBV6-1
TGCGCCAGCAGTCCTACCCAGCGGAATCCCTACAATGAGCAGTTCTTC	CASSPTQRNPYNEQFF	TRBJ2-1	.	.	TRBV23-1
TGTGCCAGCAGTCAACAGGGGATTGAGCAGTTCTTC	CASSQQGIEQFF	TRBJ2-1	.	TRBD1	TRBV6-5
TGTGCCAGCAGCCCGGACAGGCTAGGCGAAAAACTGTTTTTT	CASSPDRLGEKLFF	TRBJ1-4	.	TRBD1	TRBV7-9
TGTGCCAGCTCACCATCCTCGGACACCATATATTTT	CASSPSSDTIYF	TRBJ1-3	.	.	TRBV18
TGTGCCAGCAGCTTAGCGCTAGCGGGAGCCCCAGATACGCAGTATTTT	CASSLALAGAPDTQYF	TRBJ2-3	.	TRBD2	TRBV7-2
TGTGCCAGCAGTCACCACGTGACTAGCGGGAGGGCGACCTACAATGAGCAGTTCTTC	CASSHHVTSGRATYNEQFF	TRBJ2-1	.	TRBD2	TRBV7-9
TGTGCCAGCACCCTATCGGGACTTCGCACAGATACGCAGTATTTT	CASTLSGLRTDTQYF	TRBJ2-3	.	.	TRBV9
TGTGCCAGCAGTAAGGAGACAGGGCGGGAGCAGTACTTC	CASSKETGREQYF	TRBJ2-7	.	TRBD1	TRBV2
TGTGCCAGCCTAGGGCTAGCGGGAGACGAGCAGTACTTC	CASLGLAGDEQYF	TRBJ2-7	.	TRBD2	TRBV6-5
TGTGCCAGCAGCCAAGGTTCGGGCGGGGGGTCACCCCTCCACTTT	CASSQGSGGGSPLHF	TRBJ1-6	.	.	TRBV3-1/TRBV3-2
TGTGCCAGCAGCCCCGACCGATCCCACGCTAGCCGGAGAATGTACTTC	CASSPDRSHASRRMYF	TRBJ2-7	.	.	TRBV7-9
TGTGCCAGCAGCCCCCAAGCGGGCACAGATACGCAGTATTTT	CASSPQAGTDTQYF	TRBJ2-3	.	.	TRBV7-2
TGTGCCAGCAGCCAATGGACAGGGGGCGCCCCGGACACTGAAGCTTTCTTT	CASSQWTGGAPDTEAFF	TRBJ1-1	.	TRBD1	TRBV3-1/TRBV3-2
TGTGCCAGCAGCCGGACTAGCGGGAGTACTGGGGCCAACGTCCTGACTTTC	CASSRTSGSTGANVLTF	TRBJ2-6	.	TRBD2	TRBV7-8
TGCGCCAGCAGCTTGTGGGGGCCCGGCGAAGCAGATACGCAGTATTTT	CASSLWGPGEADTQYF	TRBJ2-3	once	.	TRBV5-1